This T cell receptor (beta chain) was captured in a study of monozygotic twins with cystic fibrosis. Looking at the study overall: Library input was 2.5 to 3 micrograms of fragmented DNA, with approximately 16 PCR cycles. Study-wide points: J usage was most co-twin-similar in 8 of 16 pairs, V in 13. In this small cohort, shared CDR3 numbers showed no association with age, concordance or disease severity. Monozygotic CF twins shared more identical nucleotide clonotypes than unrelated patients.

Remarks on this clone: Its antigen remains unknown.

Germline assignment: CDR1 MNHEY and CDR2 SMNVEV (reference sequence). The CDR3 is made up of 15 amino acids. V was pared by 3 bases and J by 8 bases, with 12 bases of the junction left unmatched. Clones were read by immunoSEQ multiplex PCR, and TCRdb kept only the in-frame ones, dropping some. The sample has about 24,000 clones, approximately 90% seen once. The chain joins TRBV27 to TRBJ1-2, with 7 bases lining up with TRBD1. The receptor comes from a girl aged 2-10 years with cystic fibrosis. Sequencing input: blood. The CDR3 sequence is CASSFGVLEGGGYTF. The CDR3 coding sequence is TGTGCCAGCAGTTTCGGAGTCCTAGAAGGGGGCGGCTACACCTTC.